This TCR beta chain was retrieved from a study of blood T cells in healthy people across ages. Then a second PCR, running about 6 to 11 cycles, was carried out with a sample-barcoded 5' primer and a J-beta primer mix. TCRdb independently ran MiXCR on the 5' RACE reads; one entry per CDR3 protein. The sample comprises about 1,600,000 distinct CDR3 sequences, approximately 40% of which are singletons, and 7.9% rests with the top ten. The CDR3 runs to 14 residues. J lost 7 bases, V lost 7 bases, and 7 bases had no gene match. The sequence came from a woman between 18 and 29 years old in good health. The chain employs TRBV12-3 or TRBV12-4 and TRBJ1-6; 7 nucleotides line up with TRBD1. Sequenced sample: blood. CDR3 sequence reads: CASKFRTGNSPLHF. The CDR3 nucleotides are TGTGCCAGCAAGTTTCGGACAGGAAATTCACCCCTCCACTTT.